This passage covers 19 T cell receptor beta chains from one sample sequenced in a study of OX40 agonist ivuxolimab in advanced cancers. Library method: the immunoSEQ multiplex PCR assay. TCRdb holds this immuneACCESS table with in-frame rearrangements only. Some clones are missing; in checked studies, unresolved V genes explain under half, and the rest has no known cause. Here the sample has under 85,000 clones; about 93% occur a single time. The ten largest clones capture about a fifth of the sample. The material was CD4+ or CD8+ T cells sorted from blood, obtained in a trial of the OX40 agonist ivuxolimab. All receptors come from an adult with an advanced solid tumor such as melanoma, head and neck, liver or kidney cancer.

The V and J genes are TRBV25-1 and TRBJ2-6, with D tentatively TRBD2 (6 bases). Trimming took 8 bases from V and 0 from J, leaving 8 bases between them. The germline V gene encodes CDR1 MGHDK and CDR2 SYGVNS. The CDR3 totals 14 residues. CDR3 nucleotide sequence: TGTGCCAGCCAGGAGGGCTCTGGGGCCAACGTCCTGACTTTC. It codes for CASQEGSGANVLTF. Filled out from reference TRBV25-1 and TRBJ2-6, the complete variable domain reads EADIYQTPRYLVIGTGKKITLECSQTMGHDKMYWYQQDPGMELHLIHYSYGVNSTEKGDLSSESTVSRIRTEHFPLTLESARPSHTSQYLCASQEGSGANVLTFGAGSRLTVL.

The chain employs TRBV13 and TRBJ2-7; TRBD2 aligns across 7 bases. This CDR3 comprises 14 residues. The V gene end was trimmed by 8 bases and the J gene end by 0 bases; junction bases not matched to a gene: 7. Germline values: CDR1 PRHDT, CDR2 FYEKMQ (reference sequence). The chain's CDR3 is CASSVGGSSYEQYF. CDR3 coding DNA: TGTGCCAGCTCCGTGGGAGGGAGCTCCTACGAGCAGTACTTC.

The gene calls are TRBV2 and TRBJ2-1; possible D gene TRBD1, 5 bases. Germline CDR1 is SNHLY and CDR2 is FYNNEI. The CDR3 is 14 residues long. The germline V and J ends were trimmed by 11 bases and 5 bases, with 19 bases remaining between them. The CDR3 bases are TGTGCCGGCAACTCCAGGGTTAGCAACAATGAGCAGTTCTTC. This translates into CAGNSRVSNNEQFF. The full variable domain, in which reference TRBV2 and TRBJ2-1 provide the parts outside the CDR3, is EPEVTQTPSHQVTQMGQEVILRCVPISNHLYFYWYRQILGQKVEFLVSFYNNEISEKSEIFDDQFSVERPDGSNFTLKIRSTKLEDSAMYFCAGNSRVSNNEQFFGPGTRLTVL.

Turning to this clone: The same CDR3 also results from other DNA sequences found in this sample. This chain connects TRBV19 to TRBJ2-7; D not resolved. With 4 bases removed from V and 3 bases from J, the gap between germline ends came to 4 bases. The CDR3 covers 11 residues. Germline assignment: CDR1 LNHDA and CDR2 SQIVND (reference sequence). The CDR3 region is CASSTGYEQYF. CDR3 DNA: TGTGCCAGTAGTACGGGCTACGAGCAGTACTTC.

The J gene is TRBJ1-1, the V gene TRBV19, with D possibly being TRBD1 (5 bases). From germline, CDR1 is LNHDA and CDR2 SQIVND (reference sequence). The V and J ends lost 4 bases and 0 bases respectively, with 12 bases between them. The CDR3 is 15 amino acids. The DNA for the CDR3 is TGTGCCAGTAGTACGGGGACTGTTATGAACACTGAAGCTTTCTTT. Its translation is CASSTGTVMNTEAFF.

This chain uses TRBV5-4 with TRBJ2-1, with 16 bases identical to TRBD2. Trimming took 5 bases from V and 0 from J; bases not matched to a gene: 8. This CDR3 spans 19 amino acids. Germline V CDR1 and CDR2: SGHNT, YYREEE (reference sequence). The CDR3 region is CASRPPGLAGGPSYNEQFF. In DNA, the CDR3 is TGTGCCAGCAGGCCTCCGGGACTAGCGGGAGGGCCCTCCTACAATGAGCAGTTCTTC.

This chain uses TRBV4-1 with TRBJ2-7, with a possible D match to TRBD1 (6 bases). Germline lookup yields CDR1 MGHRA and CDR2 YSYEKL. V lost 3 bases and J lost 3, with 12 bases in between. This CDR3 contains 14 residues. The CDR3 region has the DNA TGCGCCAGCAGCCACACCTCGGACAGCTACGAGCAGTACTTC. It encodes CASSHTSDSYEQYF.

CDR3 in amino acids: CASSYLAGGTDTQYF. The CDR3 DNA reads TGTGCCAGCAGTTACCTAGCGGGAGGAACAGATACGCAGTATTTT. The chain links TRBV6-5 to TRBJ2-3; 11 bases fit TRBD2. Germline V gives CDR1 MNHEY, CDR2 SVGAGI. The CDR3 sequence is 15 residues long. The V gene end was trimmed by 2 bases and the J gene end by 3 bases; junction bases not matched to a gene: 1.

In its sample, this clone was seen once. The V gene is TRBV11-2, the J gene TRBJ2-5, with D perhaps matching TRBD2 (6 bases). The DNA end is a closer match to TRBJ2-7, so the J assignment may be wrong. Germline V gene lookup returns CDR1 SGHAT and CDR2 FQNNGV. This CDR3 region has 15 residues. In DNA form, the CDR3 reads TGTGCCAGCAGCCCCGCGGCGGAGGGGTTCTACGAGCAGTACTTC. Its translation is CASSPAAEGFYEQYF.

This clone showed up just once. The chain recombines TRBV2 with TRBJ2-7; a possible D gene is TRBD1 (6 bases). The CDR3 runs 13 residues. The V gene lost 5 bases and the J gene lost 2 bases, with 10 bases spanning the gap. Per the germline V gene, CDR1 is SNHLY and CDR2 is FYNNEI. CDR3 in DNA: TGTGCCAGCAGTCCGGGACATACCTACGAGCAGTACTTC. Translation: CASSPGHTYEQYF.

The chain joins TRBV29-1 to TRBJ1-1, with 8 nucleotides matching TRBD1. CDR3 length equals 13 residues. Germline V gene sequence: CDR1 SQVTM, CDR2 ANQGSEA. Germline trimming cut 6 bases from V and 1 base from J; bases unmatched to any gene: 4. Here the CDR3 reads CSVATGANTEAFF. Here the CDR3 DNA reads TGCAGCGTCGCGACAGGGGCGAACACTGAAGCTTTCTTT.

The V and J genes are TRBV5-6 and TRBJ2-1, with 14 positions matching TRBD2. Germline CDR1 reads SGHDT; CDR2 reads YYEEEE. V was clipped by 3 bases and J by 8 bases; unmatched bases: 7. The CDR3 totals 16 residues. The chain's CDR3 is CASSSRTSGGMYEQFF. CDR3 bases: TGTGCCAGCAGCTCCCGGACTAGCGGGGGGATGTATGAGCAGTTCTTC.

As to this clone: This sequence may be a read error, since a much larger clone differs from it by one base. The rearrangement joins TRBV27 to TRBJ1-2, with a tentative D call TRBD1 (5 bases). Germline V gene sequence: CDR1 MNHEY, CDR2 SMNVEV (reference sequence). The V and J ends lost 0 bases and 12 bases respectively, with 17 bases between them. The CDR3 is 14 amino acids. CDR3 sequence: CASSLSLGARDHTF. The CDR3 nucleotides read TGTGCCAGCAGTTTATCCCTCGGGGCCCGGGACCACACCTTC.

The V gene is TRBV29-1, the J gene TRBJ1-2; 7 bases fit TRBD1. V was pared by 4 bases and J by 4 bases, with 6 bases of the junction left unmatched. The CDR3 length is 13 residues. Per the germline V gene, CDR1 is SQVTM and CDR2 is ANQGSEA. The CDR3 region is CSVGGGTVYGYTF. The CDR3 nucleotides are TGCAGCGTTGGAGGGGGCACGGTCTATGGCTACACCTTC.

This chain joins TRBV19 and TRBJ1-2; D ambiguous. This CDR3 has 15 residues. CDR1 and CDR2 (germline): LNHDA, SQIVND (reference sequence). The V end lost 0 bases, the J end lost 3 bases, and 11 bases lay between the germline ends. DNA of the CDR3: TGTGCCAGTAGTATAGATGGACGGAACTACTATGGCTACACCTTC. Encoded protein: CASSIDGRNYYGYTF.

This chain connects TRBV28 to TRBJ1-2; D call uncertain. Trimming left V 2 bases short and J 1 base short, with 5 bases between. The CDR3 has 13 amino acids. Per germline, CDR1 MDHEN and CDR2 SYDVKM. The CDR3 protein is CASSLAGNYGYTF. CDR3 bases: TGTGCCAGCAGTTTAGCGGGTAACTATGGCTACACCTTC.

This chain connects TRBV27 to TRBJ1-1, with D possibly being TRBD1 (6 bases). Per the germline V gene, CDR1 is MNHEY and CDR2 is SMNVEV (reference sequence). The CDR3 is 15 amino acids. V dropped 5 bases and J dropped 6 bases, with 19 bases sitting between them. The CDR3, as DNA: TGTGCCAGCAGTACCCTCCAGGGGATGTGGGCTGAAGCTTTCTTT. Amino acid sequence: CASSTLQGMWAEAFF.

This chain links TRBV7-6 with TRBJ1-2; perhaps TRBD1 as D (6 bases). V lost 6 bases, J lost 2 bases, and 16 bases lay in between. Germline loops: CDR1 SGHVS, CDR2 FNYEAQ. The CDR3 has 15 amino acids. The CDR3 region is CASSPRDTGNYGYTF. CDR3 coding DNA: TGTGCCAGCAGTCCTCGGGACACAGGGAACTATGGCTACACCTTC. The variable domain in full, completed from reference TRBV7-6 and TRBJ1-2, reads GAGVSQSPRYKVTKRGQDVALRCDPISGHVSLYWYRQALGQGPEFLTYFNYEAQQDKSGLPNDRFSAERPEGSISTLTIQRTEQRDSAMYRCASSPRDTGNYGYTFGSGTRLTVV.

The V gene is TRBV10-1, the J gene TRBJ2-3; tentative D call: TRBD2 (5 bases). Germline lookup yields CDR1 WNHNN and CDR2 SYGVQD (reference sequence). This CDR3 region has 13 residues. Trimming removed 2 bases from V and 6 bases from J, with 9 bases in between. The CDR3 DNA reads TGCGCCAGCAGTGAGCTACCGGGGGATACGCAGTATTTT. As protein: CASSELPGDTQYF.